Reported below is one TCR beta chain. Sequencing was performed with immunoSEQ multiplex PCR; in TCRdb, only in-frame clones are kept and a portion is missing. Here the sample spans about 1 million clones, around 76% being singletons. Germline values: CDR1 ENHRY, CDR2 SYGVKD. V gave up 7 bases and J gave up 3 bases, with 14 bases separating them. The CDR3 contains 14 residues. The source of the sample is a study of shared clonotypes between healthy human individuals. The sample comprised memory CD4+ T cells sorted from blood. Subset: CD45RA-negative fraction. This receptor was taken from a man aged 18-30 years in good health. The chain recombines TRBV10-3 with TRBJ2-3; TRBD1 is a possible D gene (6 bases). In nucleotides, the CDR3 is TGTGCCATCACCAACAGGGATAGGACAGATACGCAGTATTTT. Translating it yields CAITNRDRTDTQYF.